Each of the 15 T cell receptor beta chains below was sequenced from the same sample in a study of regulatory T cells in long-lasting Graves disease. Time point described: newly diagnosed GD, antithyroid drugs for less than 3 months. The authors made the TCR library using RNA they extracted from PBMCs. Sequencing libraries for TCR beta were prepared with iRepertoire HTBI primers and Arm-PCR of CDR3 regions. TCRdb fed the multiplex PCR reads into MiXCR, producing one record per CDR3 protein. The top ten hold approximately 19% of the sample, which has a few hundred thousand distinct CDR3 sequences, around 11% seen once. This same sample was also part of a study on T cells in Graves' hyperthyroidism and ophthalmopathy.

Sequencing used peripheral blood mononuclear cells (PBMCs), obtained at new diagnosis, from a patient treated with antithyroid drugs. These TCRs come from a woman under 30 with Graves disease.

This clonotype appeared many times. CDR3 residues: CASTTYVAGTYNEQFF. For the CDR3, the DNA is TGTGCCAGCACCACATACGTGGCGGGCACCTACAATGAGCAGTTCTTC. The chain carries TRBV7-3 and TRBJ2-1; a weak D match, TRBD2 (5 bases). The CDR3 runs 16 residues. Between the trimmed V and J ends, which lost 7 bases and 2 bases, there was a span of 18 bases. Germline V gene lookup returns CDR1 SGHTA and CDR2 FQGTGA.

This clonotype was counted ten times or more. This sequence joins TRBV2 and TRBJ2-3; maybe TRBD2 (5 bases). The CDR3 is 17 amino acids. With 4 bases removed from V and 1 base from J, the gap between germline ends came to 18 bases. Germline lookup yields CDR1 SNHLY and CDR2 FYNNEI. As DNA, the CDR3 is TGTGCCAGCAGTGCGAGGGTTTTGCGGCGCGGCACAGATACGCAGTATTTT. This codes for CASSARVLRRGTDTQYF. Together with reference TRBV2 and TRBJ2-3, the CDR3 gives the full variable domain: EPEVTQTPSHQVTQMGQEVILRCVPISNHLYFYWYRQILGQKVEFLVSFYNNEISEKSEIFDDQFSVERPDGSNFTLKIRSTKLEDSAMYFCASSARVLRRGTDTQYFGPGTRLTVL.

For this clonotype: A much larger clone sits a single nucleotide away, making a read error possible. The V call is TRBV15, the J call TRBJ1-5, with D hard to call. The germline V gene has CDR1 LNHNV and CDR2 YYDKDF (reference sequence). The CDR3 contains 13 residues. Trimming left V 3 bases short and J 2 bases short, with 5 bases between. The CDR3: CATSRHGNQPQHF. CDR3 nucleotide sequence: TGTGCCACCAGCAGGCATGGCAATCAGCCCCAGCATTTT.

This clonotype was recorded at least ten times. The chain has TRBV7-2 and TRBJ2-6; 7 nucleotides agree with TRBD1. There are 14 residues in the CDR3. The germline gives CDR1 SGHTA, CDR2 FQGNSA. J was trimmed by 10 bases and V by 4 bases; bases with no gene match: 7. The CDR3 nucleotides read TGTGCCAGCAGCTACATAGGGGGCAAGAACGTCCTGACTTTC. Protein sequence: CASSYIGGKNVLTF.

This clonotype was found a few times. The chain links TRBV5-1 to TRBJ1-2; maybe TRBD1 (6 bases). Looked up from germline, CDR1 is SGHRS and CDR2 is YFSETQ. Trimming took off 1 base at V and 1 base at J, with 11 bases between the two ends. The length of the CDR3 is 15 residues. The chain's CDR3 is CASSLTDRVNYGYTF. CDR3 nucleotides: TGCGCCAGCAGCTTGACGGACAGAGTTAACTATGGCTACACCTTC.

This clonotype has a count of ten or more. The gene calls are TRBV20-1 and TRBJ1-3, with 7 bases lining up with TRBD1. The V gene end was trimmed by 5 bases and the J gene end by 2 bases; junction bases not matched to a gene: 15. CDR1 is DFQATT, CDR2 SNEGSKA, per germline (reference sequence). This CDR3 contains 17 residues. The CDR3 protein is CSASTLDRVLAGNTIYF. CDR3 nucleotide sequence: TGCAGTGCTTCCACCCTAGACAGGGTCCTAGCTGGAAACACCATATATTTT.

This clonotype was recorded at least ten times. The V call is TRBV20-1, the J call TRBJ1-1; D might be TRBD1 (5 bases). V gave up 6 bases and J gave up 3 bases, with 17 bases separating them. Germline V gene sequence: CDR1 DFQATT, CDR2 SNEGSKA (reference sequence). This CDR3 has 14 residues. In DNA form, the CDR3 reads TGCAGTGCCCAAGGGGAGTTTGCGGACACTGAAGCTTTCTTT. Translation gives CSAQGEFADTEAFF.

This clonotype appeared many times. The V and J genes are TRBV9 and TRBJ2-5, with a weak D call TRBD2 (6 bases). V lost 0 bases, J lost 2 bases, and 11 bases lay in between. Germline loops: CDR1 SGDLS, CDR2 YYNGEE. The CDR3 runs 15 residues. The CDR3 nucleotides are TGTGCCAGCAGCGTAGGTTCTAGCGCACAAGAGACCCAGTACTTC. Translating gives CASSVGSSAQETQYF.

This clonotype was observed at least ten times. V gene TRBV10-1 combines with J gene TRBJ2-2; D is unclear. V was pared by 7 bases and J by 7 bases, with 13 bases between. Germline V gene data show CDR1 as WNHNN and CDR2 as SYGVQD (reference sequence). This CDR3 comprises 13 residues. The CDR3 is CASTAKGSGELFF. CDR3 nucleotide sequence: TGCGCCAGCACAGCCAAGGGTAGCGGGGAGCTGTTTTTT.

The rearrangement links TRBV7-9 to TRBJ2-3, with 11 bases fitting TRBD2. This CDR3 region has 18 residues. The J segment lost 1 base and the V segment lost 4 bases, leaving 10 bases of the junction unmatched. CDR1 is SEHNR, CDR2 FQNEAQ, per germline (reference sequence). The CDR3 sequence: CASSSTSGRWGGTDTQYF. Written as DNA, the CDR3 is TGTGCCAGCAGCTCCACTAGCGGGAGATGGGGGGGCACAGATACGCAGTATTTT.

There are many counts of this clonotype. The rearrangement uses TRBV4-3 and TRBJ2-3, with TRBD1 matching over 9 bases. Per the germline V gene, CDR1 is LGHNA and CDR2 is YSLEER. The CDR3 is 16 residues long. With V trimmed by 1 base and J by 3 bases, 5 bases remained unmatched. CDR3 sequence reads: CASSQGGTGRTDTQYF. CDR3 in DNA: TGCGCCAGCAGCCAAGGAGGGACAGGGAGGACAGATACGCAGTATTTT.

There are many counts of this clonotype. V gene TRBV28 combines with J gene TRBJ2-5; a possible D gene is TRBD2 (6 bases). Germline CDR1 and CDR2: MDHEN and SYDVKM. CDR3 length: 17 residues. V dropped 5 bases and J dropped 4 bases, with 23 bases sitting between them. The chain's CDR3 is CASSRPAWIGSGETQYF. The CDR3 DNA reads TGTGCCAGCAGTCGCCCGGCCTGGATCGGGAGCGGAGAGACCCAGTACTTC.

This clonotype was recorded at least ten times. This sequence joins TRBV4-2 and TRBJ2-5; tentatively, D is TRBD1 (6 bases). This CDR3 has 17 amino acids. V was pared by 4 bases and J by 2 bases, with 20 bases between. The V gene's germline CDR1 is LGHNA and CDR2 YNFKEQ. This CDR3 reads CASSLDLETGAQETQYF. The CDR3 DNA sequence: TGTGCCAGCAGCCTTGACCTAGAGACAGGAGCTCAAGAGACCCAGTACTTC.

Worth noting for this clonotype: Possible read error: a much larger clone is one base away. The J gene is TRBJ2-7, the V gene TRBV5-5; 9 bases fit TRBD2. The CDR3 totals 16 residues. Germline V gene sequence: CDR1 SGHKS, CDR2 YYEKEE (reference sequence). DNA for the CDR3: TGTGCCAGCAGCTTGAGACGACTAGCGGAAACCTACGAGCGGTACTTC. This sequence encodes CASSLRRLAETYERYF.

CDR3 residues: CASRRASTNEKLFF. The CDR3 DNA follows: TGTGCCAGTAGAAGAGCATCAACTAATGAAAAACTGTTTTTT. The chain is built from TRBV19 and TRBJ1-4; D gene ambiguous. V lost 6 bases and J lost 0, with 8 bases in between. CDR1 and CDR2 from the germline V gene are LNHDA and SQIVND (reference sequence). The CDR3 totals 14 residues.